This TCR beta chain derives from a study of graft-versus-host responses after intestinal transplantation. Findings and limits, study-wide: In recipient marrow, GvH clones were found, and some appeared first in ileum or blood.

Data came from immunoSEQ multiplex PCR; TCRdb stores just in-frame clones and leaves some out. The sample lists 35,000 to 45,000 clones; 85% to 95% were seen once. A note on this clone: Its matching antigen is unknown.

This CDR3 is built from 16 residues. J lost 3 bases, V lost 1 base, and 9 bases had no gene match. The sequencing here drew on PBMCs, taken approximately 700 days after intestinal transplantation. The receptor was isolated from a human patient who received an intestinal transplant, so some T cells may come from the graft donor. J is TRBJ2-7 and V is TRBV23-1; 7 nucleotides align to TRBD1. TRBV23-1 carries the ORF label, with uncertain function. The CDR3 DNA reads as TGCGCCAGCAGTCAATGCACACGGGACAGCTACTACGAGCAGTACTTC. The encoded protein is CASSQCTRDSYYEQYF.